Presented here are 30 T cell receptor beta chains from one specimen sequenced in a study of blood T cell repertoires in COVID-19. Only in-frame clones appear in the TCRdb table, and some are missing; sequencing was by immunoSEQ multiplex PCR. The table has approximately 480,000 clones, 87% seen once. Sequencing input: PBMCs or T cells enriched from blood (not recorded which). The receptors originated from a woman younger than 30 who had recovered from COVID-19.

This clone was observed a handful of times. This chain uses TRBV10-3 with TRBJ1-2; D might be TRBD1 (5 bases). V lost 3 bases and J 8 bases, leaving 19 bases between the germline ends. Germline V gives CDR1 ENHRY, CDR2 SYGVKD. The CDR3 spans 15 residues. CDR3 protein: CAISDPDSPRRGYTF. The CDR3 DNA reads TGTGCCATCAGTGACCCCGACAGCCCGCGGCGGGGCTACACCTTC.

V usage is TRBV2 and J usage is TRBJ1-4; TRBD1 agrees at 7 bases. CDR1 and CDR2 from the germline V gene are SNHLY and FYNNEI. The CDR3 is made up of 13 amino acids. Trimming cost V 7 bases and J 7 bases; bases outside gene matches: 6. The CDR3 sequence is CASNRDSLEKLFF. The CDR3 coding sequence is TGTGCCAGCAACCGGGACAGCCTTGAAAAACTGTTTTTT.

In regard to this clone: Other DNA sequences within the sample encode an identical CDR3. V gene TRBV28 combines with J gene TRBJ2-7; weak D call: TRBD2 (7 bases). Germline CDR1 and CDR2: MDHEN and SYDVKM. This CDR3 is built from 13 residues. Trimming removed 5 bases at V and 2 bases at J, with 10 bases between. The CDR3 DNA is TGTGCCAGCAGTCTCGGGGGGCCCTACGAGCAGTACTTC. This translates into CASSLGGPYEQYF.

V usage is TRBV12-3 or TRBV12-4 and J usage is TRBJ1-1; 7 bases line up with TRBD1. J gave up 7 bases and V 6 bases, and 5 bases lay outside the gene matches. This CDR3 contains 12 residues. CDR3 amino acids: CASRPGTVEAFF. The CDR3 DNA is TGTGCCAGCAGACCCGGGACAGTTGAAGCTTTCTTT.

The chain employs TRBV2 and TRBJ1-1, with TRBD1 matching 8 bases. Germline V CDR1 and CDR2: SNHLY, FYNNEI. The CDR3 consists of 13 residues. Unmatched junction bases numbered 4, after V lost 8 bases and J lost 2 bases. CDR3 in amino acids: CASSQGANTEAFF. The CDR3 bases are TGTGCCAGCTCCCAGGGGGCAAACACTGAAGCTTTCTTT. Supplemented by reference TRBV2 and TRBJ1-1, the full variable domain reads EPEVTQTPSHQVTQMGQEVILRCVPISNHLYFYWYRQILGQKVEFLVSFYNNEISEKSEIFDDQFSVERPDGSNFTLKIRSTKLEDSAMYFCASSQGANTEAFFGQGTRLTVV.

The V and J genes are TRBV5-1 and TRBJ2-6, with D perhaps matching TRBD1 (5 bases). Germline values: CDR1 SGHRS, CDR2 YFSETQ. The CDR3 covers 17 residues. Trimming pared 8 bases from V and 2 bases from J, leaving 20 bases between. The CDR3 protein is CASTGLYEVAGANVLTF. The CDR3, as DNA: TGCGCCAGTACAGGCTTATACGAGGTAGCTGGGGCCAACGTCCTGACTTTC.

This clone showed up just once. The rearrangement links TRBV3-1 (or the pseudogene TRBV3-2) to TRBJ2-7, with 8 bases matching TRBD2. Looked up from germline, CDR1 is LGHDT and CDR2 is YNNKEL (reference sequence). J was trimmed by 5 bases and V by 4 bases; bases with no gene match: 7. The CDR3 length is 14 residues. For the CDR3, the DNA is TGTGCCAGCAGCCTCCGGGGGGGTATCAACGAGCAGTACTTC. Translated, it gives CASSLRGGINEQYF.

The chain combines TRBV3-1 (or the pseudogene TRBV3-2) with TRBJ2-1; TRBD2 might be the D (5 bases). CDR1 and CDR2 from the germline V gene are LGHDT and YNNKEL (reference sequence). Between the trimmed V and J ends, which lost 4 bases and 0 bases, there was a span of 16 bases. The CDR3 is made up of 17 amino acids. The CDR3 coding sequence is TGTGCCAGCAGCCCAGGTCCGGGATTCACCTCCTACAATGAGCAGTTCTTC. As protein: CASSPGPGFTSYNEQFF.

This clone was seen only once. The V call is TRBV10-3, the J call TRBJ1-1; D is perhaps TRBD1 (6 bases). The CDR3 is made up of 15 amino acids. CDR1 is ENHRY and CDR2 is SYGVKD in the germline V gene. With 4 bases removed from V and 2 bases from J, the gap between germline ends came to 14 bases. DNA for the CDR3: TGTGCCATCAGTGTCGTCCGGGACACAAACACTGAAGCTTTCTTT. As protein: CAISVVRDTNTEAFF.

This chain joins TRBV4-2 and TRBJ2-7; 7 bases agree with TRBD1. The germline V gene encodes CDR1 LGHNA and CDR2 YNFKEQ. The CDR3 covers 16 residues. V was clipped by 2 bases and J by 3 bases; unmatched bases: 10. The CDR3 coding sequence is TGTGCCAGCAGCCAATTTATGGGACAGTTGGACTACGAGCAGTACTTC. It yields the protein CASSQFMGQLDYEQYF.

The chain couples TRBV3-1 (or the pseudogene TRBV3-2) to TRBJ2-2; no reliable D call. This CDR3 region has 12 residues. V lost 3 bases and J lost 6, with 5 bases in between. CDR1 and CDR2 from the germline V gene are LGHDT and YNNKEL (reference sequence). The CDR3 DNA is TGTGCCAGCAGCCATATGTCCGGGGAGCTGTTTTTT. Residues: CASSHMSGELFF.

V usage is TRBV7-9 and J usage is TRBJ1-1, with 7 bases identical to TRBD1. V was clipped by 1 base and J by 3 bases; unmatched bases: 5. Germline CDR1 reads SEHNR; CDR2 reads FQNEAQ (reference sequence). The CDR3 spans 15 residues. CDR3 sequence: CASSLGSTGDTEAFF. The DNA of the CDR3 is TGTGCCAGCAGCTTAGGATCTACAGGGGACACTGAAGCTTTCTTT.

J is TRBJ2-7 and V is TRBV5-1; D call uncertain. The length of the CDR3 is 14 residues. Germline loops: CDR1 SGHRS, CDR2 YFSETQ. Trimming removed 0 bases from V and 3 bases from J, with 10 bases in between. The CDR3 here is CASSLDPVNYEQYF. In DNA form, the CDR3 reads TGCGCCAGCAGCTTGGACCCAGTCAACTACGAGCAGTACTTC.

This clone was counted a few times. The chain is built from TRBV10-3 and TRBJ2-7; D uncertain. The CDR3 has 14 residues. CDR1 ENHRY and CDR2 SYGVKD come from the germline V gene. The V end lost 3 bases, the J end lost 3 bases, and 12 bases lay between the germline ends. The CDR3 sequence is CAISDWQANYEQYF. Here the CDR3 DNA reads TGTGCCATCAGTGATTGGCAGGCGAACTACGAGCAGTACTTC.

A remark on this clone: Distinct nucleotide sequences in the sample also encode this CDR3. The chain joins TRBV7-9 to TRBJ1-2; 11 nucleotides match TRBD1. Per the germline V gene, CDR1 is SEHNR and CDR2 is FQNEAQ (reference sequence). V dropped 1 base and J dropped 4; count of bases not matched to a gene: 2. This CDR3 region has 15 residues. The chain's CDR3 is CASSLDGTGGYGYTF. The CDR3 DNA sequence: TGTGCCAGCAGCTTAGACGGGACAGGGGGCTATGGCTACACCTTC.

The chain combines TRBV6-6 with TRBJ2-7; 8 bases are shared with TRBD2. The CDR3 has 14 residues. J gave up 4 bases and V 6 bases, and 8 bases lay outside the gene matches. Germline CDR1 and CDR2: MNHNY and SVGAGI (reference sequence). The CDR3 here is CASRGAGAFYEQYF. Written as DNA, the CDR3 is TGTGCCAGCAGGGGAGCGGGGGCCTTTTACGAGCAGTACTTC.

The chain has TRBV5-4 and TRBJ2-5; 9 bases match TRBD1. With 2 bases clipped from V and 4 bases from J, the junction kept 6 bases outside the gene matches. This CDR3 has 15 amino acids. Germline CDR1 is SGHNT and CDR2 is YYREEE (reference sequence). The CDR3 here is CASSFRGQGPETQYF. In nucleotides, the CDR3 is TGTGCCAGCAGCTTCCGAGGACAGGGGCCAGAGACCCAGTACTTC.

The V call is TRBV9, the J call TRBJ1-5; 12 bases fit TRBD1. The length of the CDR3 is 14 residues. Germline V gene data show CDR1 as SGDLS and CDR2 as YYNGEE. The V and J ends lost 7 bases and 7 bases, in that order; junction bases with no gene match: 6. The CDR3 nucleotides read TGTGCCAGCGCGCAGGGGACAGGGGGCCAGCCCCAGCATTTT. It encodes CASAQGTGGQPQHF.

V usage is TRBV19 and J usage is TRBJ2-5; D perhaps matches TRBD2 (6 bases). The CDR3 length is 13 residues. The V and J ends lost 10 bases and 4 bases respectively, with 16 bases between them. In germline, CDR1 is LNHDA, CDR2 SQIVND (reference sequence). CDR3 DNA sequence: TGTGCCACTACCTCCGTGGGGGGAGAGACCCAGTACTTC. This encodes CATTSVGGETQYF.

With regard to this clone: A junction boundary mismatches the germline segment, possibly from a read error. The V gene is TRBV10-3, the J gene TRBJ1-2, with D hard to call. The CDR3 covers 14 residues. Germline CDR1 reads ENHRY; CDR2 reads SYGVKD. In DNA form, the CDR3 reads TGTGCCATCAGTGAGTCAGCGGGTAACGATGGCTACACCTTC. This codes for CAISESAGNDGYTF.

The chain employs TRBV11-3 and TRBJ1-3; D is perhaps TRBD1 (6 bases). The CDR3 spans 14 residues. Germline V gene data show CDR1 as SGHNT and CDR2 as YENEEA. Trimming removed 2 bases from V and 4 bases from J, with 9 bases in between. The DNA for the CDR3 is TGTGCCAGCAGCTTAAGGACAGAAGGAAACACCATATATTTT. Its protein product is CASSLRTEGNTIYF. The variable domain in full, with the rest retrieved from reference TRBV11-3 and TRBJ1-3, is EAGVVQSPRYKIIEKKQPVAFWCNPISGHNTLYWYLQNLGQGPELLIRYENEEAVDDSQLPKDRFSAERLKGVDSTLKIQPAELGDSAVYLCASSLRTEGNTIYFGEGSWLTVV.

The chain uses TRBV19 and TRBJ1-2, with 8 bases matching TRBD1. The CDR3 loop spans 15 amino acids. The trim removed 8 bases at V and 6 bases at J, leaving 14 bases unmatched. CDR1 is LNHDA, CDR2 SQIVND, per germline (reference sequence). The CDR3 bases are TGTGCCAGTTCCAATCCACCGACAGGGGTAAATGGCTACACCTTC. Its protein product is CASSNPPTGVNGYTF.

The gene calls are TRBV7-8 and TRBJ1-5; the match to TRBD1 covers 9 bases. Germline CDR1 reads SGHVS; CDR2 reads FQNEAQ. The V and J ends lost 4 bases and 3 bases, in that order; junction bases with no gene match: 7. The length of the CDR3 is 16 residues. The CDR3 DNA reads as TGTGCCAGCAGCTCCCGGGACAGGGTCAACAATCAGCCCCAGCATTTT. Translation gives CASSSRDRVNNQPQHF. Supplemented by reference TRBV7-8 and TRBJ1-5, the full variable domain reads GAGVSQSPRYKVAKRGQDVALRCDPISGHVSLFWYQQALGQGPEFLTYFQNEAQLDKSGLPSDRFFAERPEGSVSTLKIQRTQQEDSAVYLCASSSRDRVNNQPQHFGDGTRLSIL.

To note about this clone: Within the sample, other DNA sequences also encode this same CDR3. The chain employs TRBV3-1 (or the pseudogene TRBV3-2) and TRBJ1-1; D remains unclear. CDR1 is LGHDT and CDR2 is YNNKEL in the germline V gene (reference sequence). The CDR3 spans 14 residues. Trimming took off 1 base at V and 0 bases at J, with 6 bases between the two ends. The DNA for the CDR3 is TGTGCCAGCAGCCAAGGTTTAATGAACACTGAAGCTTTCTTT. Translation gives CASSQGLMNTEAFF.

This chain uses TRBV7-2 with TRBJ2-7; no clear D gene. Germline V lookup: CDR1 SGHTA, CDR2 FQGNSA. With 1 base removed from V and 2 bases from J, the gap between germline ends came to 6 bases. CDR3 length: 13 amino acids. CDR3 residues: CASSLVGPYEQYF. As DNA, the CDR3 is TGTGCCAGCAGCTTAGTTGGCCCCTACGAGCAGTACTTC.

This chain joins TRBV10-3 and TRBJ1-3; no firm D call. The CDR3 runs 14 residues. V was trimmed by 8 bases and J by 4 bases, leaving 15 bases between them. CDR1 and CDR2 from the germline V gene are ENHRY and SYGVKD. The CDR3 coding sequence is TGTGCCATCCGGGTCGATTTGAGCGGAAACACCATATATTTT. Translating it yields CAIRVDLSGNTIYF.

The V call is TRBV6-5, the J call TRBJ1-3; TRBD1 matches 7 bases. The CDR3 totals 14 residues. The V gene end was trimmed by 8 bases and the J gene end by 0 bases; junction bases not matched to a gene: 4. The V gene's germline CDR1 is MNHEY and CDR2 SVGAGI. The CDR3 sequence is CASSWDSSGNTIYF. The CDR3 DNA is TGTGCCAGCTCATGGGACAGCTCTGGAAACACCATATATTTT.

This chain links TRBV19 with TRBJ1-1, with D perhaps TRBD1 (5 bases). The CDR3 sequence is 14 residues long. V lost 6 bases and J 0 bases, leaving 11 bases between the germline ends. Per germline, CDR1 LNHDA and CDR2 SQIVND (reference sequence). As DNA, the CDR3 is TGTGCCAGTAGACCTCAGGGTTTGAACACTGAAGCTTTCTTT. Translation: CASRPQGLNTEAFF.

This clone was seen only a few times. This chain connects TRBV5-4 to TRBJ1-1; perhaps TRBD1 as D (5 bases). CDR3 length equals 12 residues. V was shortened by 4 bases and J by 7 bases, with 11 bases between the two germline ends. Germline values: CDR1 SGHNT, CDR2 YYREEE (reference sequence). The CDR3 region is CASSAGLSEAFF. CDR3 coding DNA: TGTGCCAGCAGCGCGGGACTCAGTGAAGCTTTCTTT.

The V call is TRBV2, the J call TRBJ1-4; 8 bases align to TRBD1. The CDR3 has 15 amino acids. The germline V gene encodes CDR1 SNHLY and CDR2 FYNNEI. With V trimmed by 5 bases and J by 12 bases, 14 bases remained unmatched. Here the CDR3 DNA reads TGTGCCAGCAGTCCGCTAAAAGCAGGGACAGGAGAACTGTTTTTT. Amino acids: CASSPLKAGTGELFF.